This entry lists 11 T cell receptor beta chains sequenced from one sample in a study of early T cells in non-severe SARS-CoV-2 infection. TCRdb re-derived calls from the 5' RACE reads in MiXCR, one entry per CDR3 protein. Of more than 65,000 distinct CDR3 sequences listed, more than 14% are singletons. Sample: whole blood, taken at baseline. These receptors originate from an adult who was a healthcare worker with PCR-confirmed SARS-CoV-2 infection or an uninfected control (not recorded which).

V is TRBV5-1 and J is TRBJ2-1, with 10 bases matching TRBD2. The CDR3 is 15 residues long. Germline V gene data show CDR1 as SGHRS and CDR2 as YFSETQ. The V and J ends lost 4 bases and 4 bases, in that order; junction bases with no gene match: 5. As DNA, the CDR3 is TGCGCCAGCAGCGCCCCTAGCGGGAGTTACAATGAGCAGTTCTTC. It codes for CASSAPSGSYNEQFF.

This chain uses TRBV12-3 or TRBV12-4 with TRBJ1-1, with 9 bases aligning to TRBD1. The CDR3 length is 12 residues. The trim removed 10 bases at V and 4 bases at J, leaving 4 bases unmatched. CDR3 DNA: TGTGCCACGGGACAGGGTAGCACTGAAGCTTTCTTT. The encoded protein is CATGQGSTEAFF.

This clonotype was counted at least ten times. The genes are TRBV20-1 and TRBJ2-1; tentative D call: TRBD2 (5 bases). The length of the CDR3 is 16 residues. Germline CDR1 is DFQATT and CDR2 is SNEGSKA (reference sequence). V was shortened by 8 bases and J by 3 bases, with 23 bases between the two germline ends. The CDR3 reads CSTRWATPGVYNEQFF. In DNA, the CDR3 is TGCAGTACAAGGTGGGCTACCCCCGGGGTCTACAATGAGCAGTTCTTC.

This clonotype was counted many times. The V gene is TRBV6-6, the J gene TRBJ2-6; tentatively, D is TRBD1 (5 bases). V was cut by 2 bases and J by 0 bases, with 11 bases left in between. In germline, CDR1 is MNHNY, CDR2 SVGAGI (reference sequence). The CDR3 runs to 17 residues. CDR3 sequence reads: CASSYVPGFSGANVLTF. In nucleotides, the CDR3 is TGTGCCAGCAGTTACGTTCCAGGGTTCTCTGGGGCCAACGTCCTGACTTTC.

This clonotype was seen many times. The rearrangement uses TRBV5-4 and TRBJ2-5; the D call may be TRBD1 or TRBD2 (6 bases each). Deletions cut 4 bases from V and 4 bases from J, with 20 bases between. CDR3 length: 16 amino acids. Germline V gene sequence: CDR1 SGHNT, CDR2 YYREEE (reference sequence). This CDR3 reads CASSTHRDTGRETQYF. The CDR3 nucleotides are TGTGCCAGCAGCACCCACAGGGATACCGGGAGAGAGACCCAGTACTTC.

This chain joins TRBV2 and TRBJ1-4; no clear D gene. CDR1 SNHLY and CDR2 FYNNEI come from the germline V gene. V lost 7 bases and J 0 bases, leaving 9 bases between the germline ends. The CDR3 is made up of 14 amino acids. CDR3 sequence (DNA): TGTGCCAGCAATTCAGTTGCAACTAATGAAAAACTGTTTTTT. Translation gives CASNSVATNEKLFF.

This clonotype was recorded many times. V and J are TRBV2 and TRBJ1-2; D is ambiguous. The CDR3 totals 11 residues. With 2 bases removed from V and 10 bases from J, the gap between germline ends came to 8 bases. Germline V lookup: CDR1 SNHLY, CDR2 FYNNEI. The CDR3 DNA is TGTGCCAGCAGTGAACAGTCATTCTACACCTTC. Its translation: CASSEQSFYTF.

This clonotype was counted many times. V gene TRBV28 combines with J gene TRBJ1-1; weak D call: TRBD1 (6 bases). V was cut by 6 bases and J by 5 bases, with 19 bases left in between. Per germline, CDR1 MDHEN and CDR2 SYDVKM. The CDR3 runs to 15 residues. Here the CDR3 reads CASSRQAPKGTEAFF. CDR3 DNA: TGTGCCAGCAGCCGACAGGCTCCTAAAGGAACTGAAGCTTTCTTT.

This clonotype was recorded at least ten times. The rearrangement uses TRBV7-2 and TRBJ2-1, with unresolved D. Germline lookup yields CDR1 SGHTA and CDR2 FQGNSA. This CDR3 has 17 residues. The ends were cut back, 2 bases at V and 7 bases at J, with 21 bases in the middle. The CDR3 spells CASSLRAGRRSANEQFF. CDR3 DNA sequence: TGTGCCAGCAGCTTAAGGGCAGGACGCCGCTCTGCGAATGAGCAGTTCTTC.

The sample holds one count of this clonotype. The junction differs from germline at one of its ends, possibly a read error. The chain employs TRBV28 and TRBJ2-3; D remains ambiguous. CDR3 length: 13 amino acids. Germline CDR1 reads MDHEN; CDR2 reads SYDVKM. The CDR3 nucleotides read TGTGCCAACAGTTTCCATCGCACAGATACGCAGTATTTT. This gives the protein CANSFHRTDTQYF. The full variable domain, completed using reference TRBV28 and TRBJ2-3, is DVKVTQSSRYLVKRTGEKVFLECVQDMDHENMFWYRQDPGLGLRLIYFSYDVKMKEKGDIPEGYSVSREKKERFSLILESASTNQTSMYLCANSFHRTDTQYFGPGTRLTVL.

This clonotype appeared many times. Written as DNA, the CDR3 is TGTGCCAGCAGTGAGGGACGCGAGCAGTACTTC. Residues: CASSEGREQYF. The chain combines TRBV27 with TRBJ2-7, with D possibly being TRBD1 or TRBD2 (5 bases each). The V end lost 5 bases, the J end lost 6 bases, and 8 bases lay between the germline ends. CDR3 length equals 11 residues. The germline V gene has CDR1 MNHEY and CDR2 SMNVEV (reference sequence).